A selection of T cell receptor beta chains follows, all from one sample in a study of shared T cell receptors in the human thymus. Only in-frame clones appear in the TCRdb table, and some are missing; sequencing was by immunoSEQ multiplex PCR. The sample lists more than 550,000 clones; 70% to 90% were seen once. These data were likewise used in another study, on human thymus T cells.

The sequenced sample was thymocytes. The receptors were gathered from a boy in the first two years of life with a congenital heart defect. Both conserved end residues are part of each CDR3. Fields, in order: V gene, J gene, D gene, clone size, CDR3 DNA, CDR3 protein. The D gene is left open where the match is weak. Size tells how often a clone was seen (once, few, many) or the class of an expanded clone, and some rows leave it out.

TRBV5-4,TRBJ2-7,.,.,TGTGCCAGCAGCTTGCGGGTGTCGGCGCCCGAGCAGTACTTC,CASSLRVSAPEQYF
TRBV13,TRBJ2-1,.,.,TGTGCCAGCAGGCGGCTCGATGAGCAGTTCTTC,CASRRLDEQFF
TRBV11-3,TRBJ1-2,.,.,TGTGCCAGCAGCCCAGGCGTTGGGCAGGTAAACTATGGCTACACCTTC,CASSPGVGQVNYGYTF
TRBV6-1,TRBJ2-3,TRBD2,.,TGTGCCAGCAGTGAAACAATGTTAGCGGGGAGGGCCGGGGATACGCAGTATTTT,CASSETMLAGRAGDTQYF
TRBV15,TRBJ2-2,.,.,TGTGCCACCAGCAGAGATGGTTCGGCCGGAGAGGAGCTGTTTTTT,CATSRDGSAGEELFF
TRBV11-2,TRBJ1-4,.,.,TGTGCCAGCAGCTTAGATGGCAGGGTCGGGGAAAAACTGTTTTTT,CASSLDGRVGEKLFF
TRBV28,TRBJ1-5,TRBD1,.,TGTGCCAGCAGCCCCGGGACAGTGAGTTACAGCAATCAGCCCCAGCATTTT,CASSPGTVSYSNQPQHF
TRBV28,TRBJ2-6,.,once,TGTGCCAGCAGTTTGCCGTTTAGAACCTCTGGGGCCAACGTCCTGACTTTC,CASSLPFRTSGANVLTF
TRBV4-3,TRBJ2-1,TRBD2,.,TGCGCCAGCAGCCAACTAGCGGGGGGGCCCTACAATGAGCAGTTCTTC,CASSQLAGGPYNEQFF
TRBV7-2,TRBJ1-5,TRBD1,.,TGTGCCAGCAGCTCAGACAGGGGGGTAAATCAGCCCCAGCATTTT,CASSSDRGVNQPQHF
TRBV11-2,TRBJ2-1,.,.,TGTGCCAGCAGCTCGGACTTCTACAATGAGCAGTTCTTC,CASSSDFYNEQFF
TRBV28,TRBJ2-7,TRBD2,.,TGTGCCAGCAGCGTAATCGAAGCCGGGACTAGCGACGAGGAGCAGTACTTC,CASSVIEAGTSDEEQYF
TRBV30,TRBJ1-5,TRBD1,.,TGTGCCTGGACCGACAGGGGCGGACAGCCCCAGCATTTT,CAWTDRGGQPQHF
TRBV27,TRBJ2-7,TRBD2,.,TGTGCCAGCAGTTTTAGCGGGTTCGCCGAGCAGTACTTC,CASSFSGFAEQYF